One sample yielded the 24 T cell receptor beta chains listed below, sequenced in a study of blood T cell repertoires in COVID-19. Generated by immunoSEQ multiplex PCR, the TCRdb table keeps only in-frame clones and is missing some. Of about 150,000 clones listed, 75% to 90% were seen once; the top ten hold about 2.4%. The sequencing input was peripheral blood. The receptors come from a woman in her seventies with acute or convalescent COVID-19.

V usage is TRBV27 and J usage is TRBJ1-2, with 7 bases aligning to TRBD1. The CDR3 has 15 residues. V dropped 5 bases and J dropped 2; count of bases not matched to a gene: 8. Germline V CDR1 and CDR2: MNHEY, SMNVEV (reference sequence). The CDR3 loop is CASSGWRDRNYGYTF. CDR3 in DNA: TGTGCCAGCAGTGGGTGGAGGGACAGAAACTATGGCTACACCTTC.

The V gene is TRBV27, the J gene TRBJ1-3; D gene unclear. Trimming shortened V by 5 bases and J by 4 bases, and 15 bases separated the two germline ends. Germline V gene sequence: CDR1 MNHEY, CDR2 SMNVEV (reference sequence). The CDR3 has 15 amino acids. The CDR3 DNA sequence: TGTGCCAGCAGTAGATCCGGGATCAGGGGAAACACCATATATTTT. It is translated as CASSRSGIRGNTIYF.

The chain links TRBV2 to TRBJ1-1, with D possibly being TRBD1 (5 bases). Looked up from germline, CDR1 is SNHLY and CDR2 is FYNNEI. V was shortened by 6 bases and J by 5 bases, with 16 bases between the two germline ends. The CDR3 totals 14 residues. The CDR3 DNA reads as TGTGCCAGCAGGATTAGGACATCAGGGACTGAAGCTTTCTTT. It encodes CASRIRTSGTEAFF.

This sequence joins TRBV27 and TRBJ1-6; weak D call: TRBD1 (5 bases). Germline CDR1 MNHEY, CDR2 SMNVEV (reference sequence). Trimming took off 7 bases at V and 6 bases at J, with 16 bases between the two ends. This CDR3 spans 15 amino acids. The CDR3 sequence is CASNKGPSFNSPLHF. CDR3 nucleotide sequence: TGTGCCAGCAACAAGGGGCCGTCATTTAATTCACCCCTCCACTTT.

V usage is TRBV6-5 and J usage is TRBJ2-5; D uncertain. CDR3 size: 11 residues. The V end was cut by 6 bases, the J end by 7 bases, with 9 bases between. The germline gives CDR1 MNHEY, CDR2 SVGAGI. In DNA, the CDR3 is TGTGCCAGCAGCACCGGCGGGACCCAGTACTTC. Its translation is CASSTGGTQYF.

A few counts support this clone. The V and J genes are TRBV15 and TRBJ1-1; a possible D gene is TRBD1 (5 bases). In germline, CDR1 is LNHNV, CDR2 YYDKDF (reference sequence). Trimming took 5 bases from V and 6 from J, leaving 13 bases between them. This CDR3 region has 13 residues. CDR3 amino acids: CATSYGHAAEAFF. The CDR3, as DNA: TGTGCCACCAGCTACGGACATGCGGCTGAAGCTTTCTTT.

This clone has just one count. The genes are TRBV28 and TRBJ1-6; D perhaps matches TRBD1 (5 bases). Germline V gene lookup returns CDR1 MDHEN and CDR2 SYDVKM. CDR3 length: 15 residues. The V gene lost 3 bases and the J gene lost 9 bases, with 15 bases spanning the gap. CDR3 nucleotides: TGTGCCAGCAGTTTTAGTTGGCAGGGCACTTCACCCCTCCACTTT. It yields the protein CASSFSWQGTSPLHF.

This clone was seen more than once but under ten times. V gene TRBV6-5 combines with J gene TRBJ2-3; possible D gene TRBD2, 6 bases. This CDR3 has 13 amino acids. The germline V gene encodes CDR1 MNHEY and CDR2 SVGAGI. V gave up 4 bases and J gave up 8 bases, with 13 bases separating them. CDR3 in DNA: TGTGCCAGCAGTTCTCAAGACGGGGGTACGCAGTATTTT. Translation: CASSSQDGGTQYF.

This chain joins TRBV7-9 and TRBJ2-1, with D maybe TRBD2 (6 bases). The CDR3 is 13 amino acids. Looked up from germline, CDR1 is SEHNR and CDR2 is FQNEAQ (reference sequence). Trimming left V 1 base short and J 6 bases short, with 7 bases between. In nucleotides, the CDR3 is TGTGCCAGCAGCTTAGGGACTATCAATGAGCAGTTCTTC. It codes for CASSLGTINEQFF.

V usage is TRBV3-1 (or the pseudogene TRBV3-2) and J usage is TRBJ1-1; 10 bases are a match to TRBD1. J was trimmed by 10 bases and V by 4 bases; bases with no gene match: 6. Germline CDR1 and CDR2: LGHDT and YNNKEL (reference sequence). The CDR3 consists of 13 residues. CDR3 protein: CASSLDRGRGAFF. CDR3 DNA sequence: TGTGCCAGCAGCCTAGACAGGGGGCGCGGAGCTTTCTTT.

The chain couples TRBV6-5 to TRBJ2-7; 7 nucleotides line up with TRBD1. Per the germline V gene, CDR1 is MNHEY and CDR2 is SVGAGI. Germline trimming cut 6 bases from V and 4 bases from J; bases unmatched to any gene: 12. This CDR3 has 15 amino acids. The CDR3 DNA is TGTGCCAGCAGGATGACAGGGACATCTGAATACGAGCAGTACTTC. Its protein product is CASRMTGTSEYEQYF.

The chain is built from TRBV5-4 and TRBJ2-3; 9 positions match TRBD2. CDR1 and CDR2 (germline): SGHNT, YYREEE (reference sequence). The V and J ends lost 4 bases and 0 bases, in that order; junction bases with no gene match: 9. The CDR3 covers 17 residues. The CDR3, as DNA: TGTGCCAGCAGCCCTCAGTTAGCGGGGGCTAGCACAGATACGCAGTATTTT. Encoded protein: CASSPQLAGASTDTQYF.

This clone is a singleton in its sample. The chain has TRBV5-1 and TRBJ1-1; 7 nucleotides agree with TRBD1. The CDR3 covers 15 residues. J was trimmed by 5 bases and V by 3 bases; bases with no gene match: 10. The germline gives CDR1 SGHRS, CDR2 YFSETQ. CDR3 in DNA: TGCGCCAGCAGCTCGGGCACCCGACAGGGAACTGAAGCTTTCTTT. Translating it yields CASSSGTRQGTEAFF.

V and J are TRBV2 and TRBJ1-2; 9 bases map to TRBD1. The V segment lost 4 bases and the J segment 4 bases; nucleotides outside the gene matches: 1. Germline-derived CDR1 and CDR2 are SNHLY and FYNNEI. The CDR3 sequence is 13 residues long. CDR3 in DNA: TGTGCCAGCAGTGGACAGGGGGTCTATGGCTACACCTTC. Encoded protein: CASSGQGVYGYTF. Supplemented by reference TRBV2 and TRBJ1-2, the full variable domain reads EPEVTQTPSHQVTQMGQEVILRCVPISNHLYFYWYRQILGQKVEFLVSFYNNEISEKSEIFDDQFSVERPDGSNFTLKIRSTKLEDSAMYFCASSGQGVYGYTFGSGTRLTVV.

This clone occurred once. The V call is TRBV20-1, the J call TRBJ1-3, with 8 positions matching TRBD1. Germline V lookup: CDR1 DFQATT, CDR2 SNEGSKA (reference sequence). The CDR3 totals 11 residues. The CDR3 region has the DNA TGCAGCAGGGGGCCTGGAAACACCATATATTTT. Protein: CSRGPGNTIYF.

CDR3 sequence: CASSLAGGTWSSGNTIYF. The CDR3 region has the DNA TGTGCCAGCAGCTTGGCTGGGGGGACTTGGAGCTCTGGAAACACCATATATTTT. The V gene is TRBV5-8, the J gene TRBJ1-3; TRBD1 is a possible D gene (5 bases). CDR1 and CDR2 (germline): SGHTS, YDEGEE. V was clipped by 0 bases and J by 0 bases, with 16 bases between them. The CDR3 spans 18 residues. The whole variable domain, filled in from reference TRBV5-8 and TRBJ1-3, reads EAGVTQSPTHLIKTRGQQATLRCSPISGHTSVYWYQQALGLGLQFLLWYDEGEERNRGNFPPRFSGRQFPNYSSELNVNALELEDSALYLCASSLAGGTWSSGNTIYFGEGSWLTVV.

Written as DNA, the CDR3 is TGTGCCAGCAGCTCTTACATTACCAGGGACTATGGCTACACCTTC. Its translation is CASSSYITRDYGYTF. The gene calls are TRBV7-2 and TRBJ1-2; D possibly corresponds to TRBD1 (5 bases). This CDR3 comprises 15 residues. Germline V lookup: CDR1 SGHTA, CDR2 FQGNSA. Trimming took 4 bases from V and 3 from J, leaving 15 bases between them.

V and J are TRBV2 and TRBJ1-6; D gene ambiguous. The CDR3 is made up of 11 amino acids. CDR1 is SNHLY and CDR2 is FYNNEI in the germline V gene. V gave up 3 bases and J gave up 10 bases, with 4 bases separating them. The CDR3 DNA reads TGTGCCAGCAGTGACCTGTCACCCCTCCACTTT. This sequence encodes CASSDLSPLHF.

This clone was found a few times. The chain links TRBV28 to TRBJ1-2; D perhaps matches TRBD1 (6 bases). CDR1 is MDHEN, CDR2 SYDVKM, per germline. The CDR3 is 14 amino acids. Trimming shortened V by 10 bases and J by 4 bases, and 19 bases separated the two germline ends. This CDR3 reads CATHIPPGVYGYTF. In nucleotides, the CDR3 is TGTGCCACCCATATACCCCCAGGGGTCTATGGCTACACCTTC.

The chain is built from TRBV4-3 and TRBJ1-2; 8 bases fit TRBD1. Germline values: CDR1 LGHNA, CDR2 YSLEER. V trimming: 1 base; J trimming: 6 bases; junction bases outside the gene matches: 7. The CDR3 is 15 amino acids. CDR3: CASSQGTGKGNGYTF. The DNA of the CDR3 is TGCGCCAGCAGCCAAGGGACAGGGAAGGGTAATGGCTACACCTTC.

J is TRBJ1-6 and V is TRBV29-1; the D is unclear. Trimming took 6 bases from V and 0 from J, leaving 12 bases between them. Per germline, CDR1 SQVTM and CDR2 ANQGSEA. The CDR3 spans 15 residues. DNA of the CDR3: TGCAGCGTGTCATACGGGAGCTCCTATAATTCACCCCTCCACTTT. This translates into CSVSYGSSYNSPLHF.

The chain carries TRBV5-4 and TRBJ1-2, with D maybe TRBD1 (6 bases). CDR3 size: 15 residues. V dropped 0 bases and J dropped 7 bases, with 16 bases sitting between them. Germline-derived CDR1 and CDR2 are SGHNT and YYREEE (reference sequence). The CDR3 bases are TGTGCCAGCAGCTTGGATCCGTACAGGGCGGGTGGCTACACCTTC. Encoded protein: CASSLDPYRAGGYTF.

The chain carries TRBV6-5 and TRBJ2-2, with D perhaps matching TRBD1 (6 bases). The CDR3 contains 14 residues. From germline, CDR1 is MNHEY and CDR2 SVGAGI. Trimming removed 2 bases from V and 3 bases from J, with 7 bases in between. The chain's CDR3 is CASSYGQYTGELFF. The CDR3 DNA is TGTGCCAGCAGTTACGGACAGTACACCGGGGAGCTGTTTTTT.

The V call is TRBV14, the J call TRBJ1-2; 9 bases are shared with TRBD1. This CDR3 spans 16 amino acids. Germline loops: CDR1 SGHDN, CDR2 FVKESK. Germline trimming cut 1 base from V and 4 bases from J; bases unmatched to any gene: 7. Here the CDR3 reads CASSQVITTGGYGYTF. The CDR3 DNA reads TGTGCCAGCAGCCAAGTGATTACGACAGGGGGCTATGGCTACACCTTC.